The next 27 T cell receptor beta chains were all read from a single sample in a study of cytomegalovirus exposure and HLA in healthy donors. Primers: 60 Vbeta forward and 13 Jbeta reverse. Some clones are missing from TCRdb's copy, which holds only in-frame ones; the method was immunoSEQ multiplex PCR. The sample contains more than 95,000 clones, about two thirds of which appear only once. What was sequenced was PBMCs. The receptor set was obtained from a man aged 25 to 40 in good health and CMV-seronegative.

The chain has TRBV4-2 and TRBJ2-1; D may be TRBD1 (6 bases). Trimming left V 1 base short and J 5 bases short, with 15 bases between. Germline assignment: CDR1 LGHNA and CDR2 YNFKEQ. The CDR3 runs 16 residues. CDR3 loop: CASSQVGQGIHNEQFF. The CDR3, as DNA: TGTGCCAGCAGCCAAGTGGGCCAGGGGATCCACAATGAGCAGTTCTTC.

This sequence joins TRBV19 and TRBJ1-5, with TRBD1 as a possible D gene (5 bases). The germline V gene has CDR1 LNHDA and CDR2 SQIVND (reference sequence). V was trimmed by 6 bases and J by 9 bases, leaving 15 bases between them. The CDR3 extends over 13 amino acids. CDR3 sequence: CASRVRVNGPQHF. CDR3 in DNA: TGTGCCAGTAGGGTCAGGGTTAATGGGCCCCAGCATTTT.

The rearrangement joins TRBV5-1 to TRBJ2-5; 9 bases line up with TRBD2. J gave up 5 bases and V 0 bases, and 5 bases lay outside the gene matches. CDR3 size: 15 residues. In germline, CDR1 is SGHRS, CDR2 YFSETQ. In nucleotides, the CDR3 is TGCGCCAGCAGCTTGGAGGCGGGGGGGCTGGAGACCCAGTACTTC. The encoded protein is CASSLEAGGLETQYF.

The CDR3, as DNA: TGCGCCAGCAGACCCGGACTAGCGGGGAGCACAGATACGCAGTATTTT. Translating it yields CASRPGLAGSTDTQYF. The chain has TRBV5-1 and TRBJ2-3; 12 nucleotides line up with TRBD2. Looked up from germline, CDR1 is SGHRS and CDR2 is YFSETQ. Unmatched junction bases numbered 4, after V lost 5 bases and J lost 0 bases. CDR3 length: 16 amino acids. Variable domain in full (rest from reference TRBV5-1 and TRBJ2-3): KAGVTQTPRYLIKTRGQQVTLSCSPISGHRSVSWYQQTPGQGLQFLFEYFSETQRNKGNFPGRFSGRQFSNSRSEMNVSTLELGDSALYLCASRPGLAGSTDTQYFGPGTRLTVL.

The chain links TRBV7-3 to TRBJ1-5, with TRBD1 identical over 11 bases. The V and J ends lost 4 bases and 0 bases, in that order; junction bases with no gene match: 8. This CDR3 region has 18 residues. Germline CDR1 reads SGHTA; CDR2 reads FQGTGA. The CDR3 loop is CASSSTEGQGGSNQPQHF. In nucleotides, the CDR3 is TGTGCCAGCAGCTCCACTGAGGGACAGGGGGGTAGCAATCAGCCCCAGCATTTT. The full variable domain, completed using reference TRBV7-3 and TRBJ1-5, is GAGVSQTPSNKVTEKGKYVELRCDPISGHTALYWYRQSLGQGPEFLIYFQGTGAADDSGLPNDRFFAVRPEGSVSTLKIQRTERGDSAVYLCASSSTEGQGGSNQPQHFGDGTRLSIL.

This sequence joins TRBV6-5 and TRBJ2-3, with TRBD2 identical over 9 bases. Per germline, CDR1 MNHEY and CDR2 SVGAGI. Trimming cost V 10 bases and J 4 bases; bases outside gene matches: 6. CDR3 length equals 13 residues. The CDR3 sequence is CATGGLAADTQYF. The DNA for the CDR3 is TGTGCCACCGGGGGACTAGCCGCAGATACGCAGTATTTT.

The chain recombines TRBV13 with TRBJ2-1; 7 bases map to TRBD2. Losses at the gene ends were 0 bases for V and 4 bases for J; bases not matched to a gene: 6. This CDR3 region has 16 residues. Germline CDR1 PRHDT, CDR2 FYEKMQ (reference sequence). CDR3 coding DNA: TGTGCCAGCAGCTTAGGCGGGAGCGGGGTGTACAATGAGCAGTTCTTC. Its protein product is CASSLGGSGVYNEQFF.

V usage is TRBV9 and J usage is TRBJ2-1; a weak D match, TRBD2 (5 bases). The germline V and J ends were trimmed by 0 bases and 5 bases, with 12 bases remaining between them. This CDR3 has 15 residues. The germline gives CDR1 SGDLS, CDR2 YYNGEE. This CDR3 reads CASSVAGMNHNEQFF. The DNA for the CDR3 is TGTGCCAGCAGCGTAGCGGGGATGAATCACAATGAGCAGTTCTTC.

This chain connects TRBV5-1 to TRBJ1-2; the match to TRBD1 covers 7 bases. In germline, CDR1 is SGHRS, CDR2 YFSETQ. V dropped 3 bases and J dropped 8; count of bases not matched to a gene: 4. The CDR3 runs 12 residues. CDR3: CASSYQGGGYTF. CDR3 sequence (DNA): TGCGCCAGCAGCTACCAGGGGGGCGGCTACACCTTC.

This clone was seen a few times. The V and J genes are TRBV2 and TRBJ2-5, with TRBD2 identical over 9 bases. After removal of 5 bases from V and 2 bases from J, the junction contained 3 bases not matched to a gene. The CDR3 runs to 14 residues. Germline V lookup: CDR1 SNHLY, CDR2 FYNNEI. The CDR3 bases are TGTGCCAGCAGTAGCGGGGGGCCTCAAGAGACCCAGTACTTC. It specifies CASSSGGPQETQYF. Full variable domain (rest looked up from reference TRBV2 and TRBJ2-5): EPEVTQTPSHQVTQMGQEVILRCVPISNHLYFYWYRQILGQKVEFLVSFYNNEISEKSEIFDDQFSVERPDGSNFTLKIRSTKLEDSAMYFCASSSGGPQETQYFGPGTRLLVL.

CDR3 sequence: CASSLGTVEGYTF. CDR3 DNA sequence: TGTGCCAGCTCACTGGGGACAGTTGAAGGCTACACCTTC. The chain links TRBV18 to TRBJ1-2; 7 nucleotides line up with TRBD1. CDR3 length: 13 amino acids. After removal of 4 bases from V and 8 bases from J, the junction contained 7 bases not matched to a gene. Germline V CDR1 and CDR2: KGHSH, LQKENI.

The chain is built from TRBV27 and TRBJ2-7; maybe TRBD2 (5 bases). The CDR3 length is 14 residues. Germline CDR1 MNHEY, CDR2 SMNVEV (reference sequence). The ends were cut back, 5 bases at V and 2 bases at J, with 13 bases in the middle. The CDR3 region has the DNA TGTGCCAGCAGTATGGCGGGCCCCCCCTACGAGCAGTACTTC. Protein product: CASSMAGPPYEQYF.

The rearrangement uses TRBV7-9 and TRBJ1-1; D is unclear. V was trimmed by 1 base and J by 2 bases, leaving 8 bases between them. Germline V gene sequence: CDR1 SEHNR, CDR2 FQNEAQ (reference sequence). The CDR3 spans 14 residues. CDR3 loop: CASSLGGRNTEAFF. Written as DNA, the CDR3 is TGTGCCAGCAGCTTAGGAGGCAGAAACACTGAAGCTTTCTTT.

V is TRBV2 and J is TRBJ1-1, with 7 bases matching TRBD1. Germline V CDR1 and CDR2: SNHLY, FYNNEI. The CDR3 loop spans 15 amino acids. The trim removed 3 bases at V and 1 base at J, leaving 5 bases unmatched. In DNA, the CDR3 is TGTGCCAGCAGTGATTATGGGACAGAGAACACTGAAGCTTTCTTT. This gives the protein CASSDYGTENTEAFF.

This clone was seen a handful of times. The chain couples TRBV5-5 to TRBJ2-2, with TRBD1 identical over 8 bases. CDR1 SGHKS and CDR2 YYEKEE come from the germline V gene (reference sequence). Losses at the gene ends were 4 bases for V and 6 bases for J; bases not matched to a gene: 5. The CDR3 spans 14 residues. CDR3 DNA sequence: TGTGCCAGCAGCCCGGACAGGGTGGCCGGGGAGCTGTTTTTT. It specifies CASSPDRVAGELFF.

This clone came up a few times. CDR3 nucleotides: TGCGCCAGCAGCTTGGGGCAGACACCTTCAACTAATGAAAAACTGTTTTTT. The encoded protein is CASSLGQTPSTNEKLFF. The V and J genes are TRBV5-1 and TRBJ1-4, with D uncertain. Trimming stripped 0 bases from V and 0 bases from J, with 12 bases between. Germline lookup yields CDR1 SGHRS and CDR2 YFSETQ. The CDR3 runs to 17 residues.

The V call is TRBV5-6, the J call TRBJ1-2; TRBD1 aligns across 7 bases. Germline CDR1 reads SGHDT; CDR2 reads YYEEEE. V lost 4 bases to trimming and J lost 4 bases; unmatched junction nucleotides: 7. This CDR3 contains 14 residues. CDR3 nucleotides: TGTGCCAGCAGCATTAGACAGGGCTTCTATGGCTACACCTTC. Translation gives CASSIRQGFYGYTF.

This chain uses TRBV7-9 with TRBJ2-3; D call uncertain. Looked up from germline, CDR1 is SEHNR and CDR2 is FQNEAQ (reference sequence). The V end lost 5 bases, the J end lost 5 bases, and 5 bases lay between the germline ends. The CDR3 has 11 amino acids. CDR3 sequence (DNA): TGTGCCAGCAGCCCGTTAGATACGCAGTATTTT. This codes for CASSPLDTQYF.

V gene TRBV6-1 combines with J gene TRBJ1-2; tentatively, D is TRBD1 (6 bases). The CDR3 covers 15 residues. V was clipped by 1 base and J by 4 bases, with 13 bases between them. Germline V lookup: CDR1 MNHNS, CDR2 SASEGT. The CDR3 DNA is TGTGCCAGCAGTGAAGTAGCAGGGGTGGGCTATGGCTACACCTTC. Protein: CASSEVAGVGYGYTF.

V and J are TRBV6-6 and TRBJ2-5, with D possibly TRBD1 on 5 matching bases. V lost 2 bases to trimming and J lost 5 bases, with 15 bases between them. CDR3 length: 15 amino acids. The germline V gene encodes CDR1 MNHNY and CDR2 SVGAGI (reference sequence). In DNA, the CDR3 is TGTGCCAGCAGTTACGTTGGGGTGGGGCTGGAGACCCAGTACTTC. Amino acid sequence: CASSYVGVGLETQYF.

The chain joins TRBV6-6 to TRBJ1-1; 10 nucleotides align to TRBD1. V lost 2 bases and J lost 5; bases outside the gene matches: 5. Germline CDR1 and CDR2: MNHNY and SVGAGI (reference sequence). This CDR3 has 15 amino acids. CDR3: CASSYPLGQGTEAFF. CDR3 sequence (DNA): TGTGCCAGCAGTTACCCATTGGGACAGGGGACTGAAGCTTTCTTT.

The rearrangement links TRBV7-3 to TRBJ1-1, with D unresolved. V lost 2 bases to trimming and J lost 8 bases, with 12 bases between them. Germline V gene lookup returns CDR1 SGHTA and CDR2 FQGTGA. CDR3 length equals 13 residues. For the CDR3, the DNA is TGTGCCAGCAGCTTAGGGCGGACGGGAGAAGCTTTCTTT. Translated, it gives CASSLGRTGEAFF.

The rearrangement joins TRBV19 to TRBJ1-5; 11 positions agree with TRBD1. The trim removed 5 bases at V and 7 bases at J, leaving 7 bases unmatched. This CDR3 region has 15 residues. The germline CDR1 and CDR2 sequences are LNHDA and SQIVND (reference sequence). The CDR3 sequence is CASSADRGRRQPQHF. The CDR3 bases are TGTGCCAGTAGTGCGGACAGGGGGCGTCGGCAGCCCCAGCATTTT.

The chain employs TRBV19 and TRBJ1-5; D not resolved. Germline V gene sequence: CDR1 LNHDA, CDR2 SQIVND (reference sequence). Trimming took 3 bases from V and 6 from J, leaving 9 bases between them. This CDR3 comprises 13 residues. CDR3 protein: CASSMLSGQPQHF. The CDR3, as DNA: TGTGCCAGTAGTATGTTATCGGGTCAGCCCCAGCATTTT.

The gene calls are TRBV14 and TRBJ1-1, with 7 bases that match TRBD1. V gave up 4 bases and J gave up 3 bases; unmatched junction bases: 2. The length of the CDR3 is 13 residues. CDR1 and CDR2 (germline): SGHDN, FVKESK. The CDR3 DNA sequence: TGTGCCAGCAGCCTCCAGGGGGACACTGAAGCTTTCTTT. Translated, it gives CASSLQGDTEAFF.

As concerns this clone: One junction end disagrees with the germline gene, perhaps due to a read error. V and J are TRBV7-9 and TRBJ1-1; TRBD1 aligns across 7 bases. The V gene's germline CDR1 is SEHNR and CDR2 FQNEAQ (reference sequence). The CDR3 has 17 residues. CDR3 loop: CSSSPRQGMADDTEAFF. The CDR3 bases are TGTTCCAGCAGCCCGAGACAGGGTATGGCGGACGACACTGAAGCTTTCTTT.

The chain is built from TRBV4-1 and TRBJ2-2, with a weak D call TRBD2 (6 bases). V shed 7 bases and J shed 5 bases, with 14 bases lying between them. Germline V lookup: CDR1 MGHRA, CDR2 YSYEKL. The CDR3 runs 14 residues. DNA of the CDR3: TGCGCCAGCACCGAGAGGGGAGGTACCGGGGAGCTGTTTTTT. It encodes CASTERGGTGELFF.